The 10 T cell receptor beta chains presented below share a single source sample, sequenced in a study of glioma-infiltrating T cells. Using RNA template, CDR3s of TCR alpha and beta were amplified with iRepertoire arm-PCR. TCRdb itself ran the multiplex PCR reads through MiXCR, one entry per CDR3 protein. In the table there are more than 300,000 distinct CDR3 sequences, around 38% of which are singletons. The sequencing sample was made of glioma tissue, nonneoplastic brain tissue, or PBMCs (not recorded which). These receptors all come from a human donor with low-grade glioma or glioblastoma, undergoing nonglioma brain surgery, or in good health (not recorded which).

The J gene is TRBJ2-2, the V gene TRBV7-9; 11 bases line up with TRBD2. Germline V gene data show CDR1 as SEHNR and CDR2 as FQNEAQ (reference sequence). J gave up 7 bases and V 5 bases, and 6 bases lay outside the gene matches. The CDR3 consists of 15 residues. This CDR3 is CASSPGTSGRGELFF. As DNA, the CDR3 is TGTGCCAGCAGCCCCGGGACTAGCGGACGCGGGGAGCTGTTTTTT.

In regard to this clonotype: A much larger clonotype is one base distant, so this may be a read error. The chain links TRBV6-2 or TRBV6-3 to TRBJ1-5; 9 positions agree with TRBD1. The germline gives CDR1 MNHEY, CDR2 SVGEGT. This CDR3 contains 16 residues. The CDR3: CASSLLGTGPNQTQHF. DNA of the CDR3: TGTGCCAGCAGTTTATTAGGGACAGGGCCAAATCAGACCCAGCATTTT.

This clonotype showed up just once. The chain joins TRBV3-1 to TRBJ2-7; D is unresolved. This CDR3 has 12 residues. CDR1 and CDR2 from the germline V gene are LGHDT and YNNKEL (reference sequence). V was trimmed by 0 bases and J by 9 bases, leaving 9 bases between them. This CDR3 is CASSQDWTPQYF. As DNA, the CDR3 is TGTGCCAGCAGCCAAGATTGGACCCCGCAGTACTTC.

This clonotype was found a few times. The chain uses TRBV28 and TRBJ2-5; D ambiguous. V lost 3 bases and J 9 bases, leaving 17 bases between the germline ends. Germline CDR1 is MDHEN and CDR2 is SYDVKM. The CDR3 has 14 amino acids. CDR3 DNA sequence: TGTGCCAGCAGTTTTGTGACGGACCCTAGGGCCCAGTACTTC. Protein: CASSFVTDPRAQYF.

The chain carries TRBV28 and TRBJ2-5, with D possibly being TRBD1 (5 bases). Germline-derived CDR1 and CDR2 are MDHEN and SYDVKM. V dropped 5 bases and J dropped 4 bases, with 17 bases sitting between them. This CDR3 contains 15 residues. The CDR3, as DNA: TGTGCCAGCAGTCCCATCCCCGGTGGGGCAGAGACCCAGTACTTC. It translates to CASSPIPGGAETQYF.

This clonotype was counted at least ten times. V usage is TRBV28 and J usage is TRBJ2-3, with D possibly TRBD2 on 6 matching bases. V was cut by 6 bases and J by 2 bases, with 15 bases left in between. This CDR3 has 15 residues. Germline CDR1 reads MDHEN; CDR2 reads SYDVKM. This CDR3 reads CASSPSGLYTDTQYF. The CDR3 DNA is TGTGCCAGCAGCCCCTCGGGACTCTACACAGATACGCAGTATTTT.

This clonotype was detected a few times. V usage is TRBV3-1 and J usage is TRBJ2-5; no definite D call. This CDR3 region has 15 residues. The V gene lost 4 bases and the J gene lost 8 bases, with 20 bases spanning the gap. The germline V gene has CDR1 LGHDT and CDR2 YNNKEL (reference sequence). CDR3 in amino acids: CASSRIRPSFITQYF. CDR3 coding DNA: TGTGCCAGCAGCCGCATCCGGCCCAGCTTTATTACCCAGTACTTC.

Concerning this clonotype: A much larger clone lies a single base off, so this may be a read error. This chain uses TRBV27 with TRBJ1-1; D possibly corresponds to TRBD1 (6 bases). Looked up from germline, CDR1 is MNHEY and CDR2 is SMNVEV (reference sequence). The CDR3 is 13 residues long. The CDR3 here is CARSLQGGPEAFF. The CDR3 nucleotides read TGTGCCAGGAGTTTACAAGGGGGACCTGAAGCTTTCTTT.

Concerning this clonotype: One base away lies a much larger clone, so this may be a sequencing read error. V usage is TRBV27 and J usage is TRBJ1-1, with D possibly matching TRBD1 (5 bases). This CDR3 is 14 amino acids long. Per germline, CDR1 MNHEY and CDR2 SMNVEV (reference sequence). The V and J ends lost 5 bases and 4 bases respectively, with 14 bases between them. The CDR3 here is CASSPTAWGTEAFF. The CDR3 nucleotides are TGTGCCAGCAGTCCGACAGCCTGGGGCACTGAAGCTTTCTTT.

The V call is TRBV7-2, the J call TRBJ1-6; 10 nucleotides agree with TRBD1. V gave up 2 bases and J gave up 7 bases; unmatched junction bases: 5. Germline CDR1 and CDR2: SGHTA and FQGNSA. The CDR3 is 16 amino acids. CDR3 nucleotides: TGTGCCAGCAGCTTATATTGGACAGGGGGGAATTCACCCCTCCACTTT. As protein: CASSLYWTGGNSPLHF.